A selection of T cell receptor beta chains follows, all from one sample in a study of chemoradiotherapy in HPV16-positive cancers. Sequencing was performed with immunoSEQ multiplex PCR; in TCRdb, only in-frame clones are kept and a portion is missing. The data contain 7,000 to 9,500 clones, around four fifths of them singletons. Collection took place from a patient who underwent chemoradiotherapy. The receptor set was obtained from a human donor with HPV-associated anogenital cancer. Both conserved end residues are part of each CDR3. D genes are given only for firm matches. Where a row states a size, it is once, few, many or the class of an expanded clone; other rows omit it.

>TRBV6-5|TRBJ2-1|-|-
TGTGCCAGCAGTACGGGATTGCATGAGCAGTTCTTC
CASSTGLHEQFF
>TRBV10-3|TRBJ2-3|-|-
TGTGCCATCAGTGGAGGAGGCGGTAGCACAGATACGCAGTATTTT
CAISGGGGSTDTQYF
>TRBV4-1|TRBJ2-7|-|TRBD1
TGCGCCAGCAGCCACCCGGACAGGGGCCACGAGCAGTACTTC
CASSHPDRGHEQYF
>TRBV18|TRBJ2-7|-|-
TGTGCCAGCTCACCTCAGTCTTCCTACGAGCAGTACTTC
CASSPQSSYEQYF
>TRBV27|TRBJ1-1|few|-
TGTGCCAGCAGTTTACGAGGGATCAACACTGAAGCTTTCTTT
CASSLRGINTEAFF
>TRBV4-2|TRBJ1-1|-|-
TGTGCCAGCAGCCATCCCGGGACGGGGAACACTGAAGCTTTCTTT
CASSHPGTGNTEAFF
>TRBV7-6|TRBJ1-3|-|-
TGTGCCAGCAGCCCCCTAAGGGGGACACGTCTCGGACACACCATATATTTT
CASSPLRGTRLGHTIYF
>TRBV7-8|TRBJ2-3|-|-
TGTGCCAGCAGCTTACGGATGGCCCCCGATACGCAGTATTTT
CASSLRMAPDTQYF
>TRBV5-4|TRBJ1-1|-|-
TGTGCCAGCAGCGCCATTGGCAGGGTGAACACTGAAGCTTTCTTT
CASSAIGRVNTEAFF
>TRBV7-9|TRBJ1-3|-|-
TGTGCCAGCAGCTTTAGACACAGCTCTGGAAACACCATATATTTT
CASSFRHSSGNTIYF
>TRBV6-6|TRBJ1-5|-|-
TGTGCCAGCAGTTCCAGCTATGAGGACCGCAATCAGCCCCAGCATTTT
CASSSSYEDRNQPQHF
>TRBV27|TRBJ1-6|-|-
TGTGCCAGCAGTTTGGGGGGGGAGTGGTCACCCCTCCACTTT
CASSLGGEWSPLHF
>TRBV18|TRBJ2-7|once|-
TGTGCCAGCTCACCATTGGTGACTCAAAGCTCCTACGAGCAGTACTTC
CASSPLVTQSSYEQYF
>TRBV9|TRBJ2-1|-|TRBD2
TGTGCCAGCAGCGCAGCGGGGGGGCACAATGAGCAGTTCTTC
CASSAAGGHNEQFF
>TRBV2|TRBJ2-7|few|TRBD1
TGTGCCAGCAGTGTAGGGACAGGGTGGCCCTACGAGCAGTACTTC
CASSVGTGWPYEQYF
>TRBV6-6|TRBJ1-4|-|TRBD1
TGTGCCAGCAGTTATATCAGAGGACAGGCTGAAAAACTGTTTTTT
CASSYIRGQAEKLFF
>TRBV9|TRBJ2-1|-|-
TGTGCCAGCAGCGCAAGACTAGCCTACAATGAGCAGTTCTTC
CASSARLAYNEQFF
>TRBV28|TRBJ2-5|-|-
TGTGCCAGCAGCCTGCGGGGGCTTCTAGAGACCCAGTACTTC
CASSLRGLLETQYF
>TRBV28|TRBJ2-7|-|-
TGTGCCAGCAGTTCTCAGCTAAACGAGCAGTACTTC
CASSSQLNEQYF
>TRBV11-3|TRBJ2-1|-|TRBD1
TGTGCCAGCAGCCCCGGGACAGGGGCTGGCAATGAGCAGTTCTTC
CASSPGTGAGNEQFF
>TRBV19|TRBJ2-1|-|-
TGTGCCAGTAGTGTACAGAAACAATACAATGAGCAGTTCTTC
CASSVQKQYNEQFF
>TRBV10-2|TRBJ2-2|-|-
TGCGCCAGCAGCACCAGGGGGGGGCCGGGCGGGGAGCTGTTTTTT
CASSTRGGPGGELFF
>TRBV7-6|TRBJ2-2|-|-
TGTGCCAGCAGCTCCGGAACCACCGGGGAGCTGTTTTTT
CASSSGTTGELFF
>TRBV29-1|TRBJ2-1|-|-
TGCAGCGTTGAATCTCCGGGGGCGGGGGACTTGAGCTCCTACAATGAGCAGTTCTTC
CSVESPGAGDLSSYNEQFF
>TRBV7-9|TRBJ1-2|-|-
TGTGCCAGCAGCAAGACCGGGGGCTCTGGCTACACCTTC
CASSKTGGSGYTF
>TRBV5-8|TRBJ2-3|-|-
TGTGCCAGCAGCTTGCGGAGGGGAGCGAGCACAGATACGCAGTATTTT
CASSLRRGASTDTQYF
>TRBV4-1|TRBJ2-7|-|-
TGCGCCAGCAGCCAGGAGGGCAGGGCAGGGTACGAGCAGTACTTC
CASSQEGRAGYEQYF
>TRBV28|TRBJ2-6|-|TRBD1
TGTGCCAGCAGACTAACAGGGGCTGGGGCCAACGTCCTGACTTTC
CASRLTGAGANVLTF
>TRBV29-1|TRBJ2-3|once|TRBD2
TGCAGCGTTGAAGGGGTAGCGGGGTTGCCAGATACGCAGTATTTT
CSVEGVAGLPDTQYF
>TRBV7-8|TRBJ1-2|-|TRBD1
TGTGCCAGCAGCCTATCGGGACAGGTGGTGGGCTACACCTTC
CASSLSGQVVGYTF
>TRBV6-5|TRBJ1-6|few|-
TGTGCCAGCAGCCTCTCAAGCTCCTATAATTCACCCCTCCACTTT
CASSLSSSYNSPLHF
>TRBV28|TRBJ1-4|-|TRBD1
TGTGCCAGCAGTTTACCTACGGACAGGGTCGAAAAACTGTTTTTT
CASSLPTDRVEKLFF
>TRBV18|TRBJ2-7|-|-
TGTGCCAGCTCACCACCGGGATCCTACGAGCAGTACTTC
CASSPPGSYEQYF
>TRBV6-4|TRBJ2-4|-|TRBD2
TGTGCCAGCAAAGCAGCGGGGGCCATTCAGTACTTC
CASKAAGAIQYF
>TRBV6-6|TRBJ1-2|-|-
TGTGCCAGCAGTTACTCGACAGGCTACTATGGCTACACCTTC
CASSYSTGYYGYTF
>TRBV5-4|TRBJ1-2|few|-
TGTGCCAGCAGCTTAGACGGGTCCTATGGCTACACCTTC
CASSLDGSYGYTF
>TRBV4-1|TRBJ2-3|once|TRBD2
TGCGCCAGCAGCCAAGTGAATAGCGGGGGCACAGATACGCAGTATTTT
CASSQVNSGGTDTQYF
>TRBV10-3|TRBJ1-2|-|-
TGTGCCATCAGTGGGCCCGACGGAGGCTATGGCTACACCTTC
CAISGPDGGYGYTF
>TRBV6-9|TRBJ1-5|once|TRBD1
TGTGCCAGCAGTTACCTATCGTGGGACAGGGAGATAGGTCAGCCCCAGCATTTT
CASSYLSWDREIGQPQHF
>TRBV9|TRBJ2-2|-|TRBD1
TGTGCCAGCAGCGTGGGACAGTCGCGCACCGGGGAGCTGTTTTTT
CASSVGQSRTGELFF
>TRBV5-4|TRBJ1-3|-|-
TGTGCCAGCAGCTTGAAGGGAGGGGACACCATATATTTT
CASSLKGGDTIYF
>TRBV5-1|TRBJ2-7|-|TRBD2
TGCGCCAGCAGCTTGGTTCCGGGGGGCGAGCAGTACTTC
CASSLVPGGEQYF
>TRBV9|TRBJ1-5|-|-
TGTGCCAGCAGCGTAGAGGGTGGGCCCCAGCATTTT
CASSVEGGPQHF
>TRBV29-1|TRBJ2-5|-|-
TGCAGCGTTGACGGGGGTACCCAAGAGACCCAGTACTTC
CSVDGGTQETQYF
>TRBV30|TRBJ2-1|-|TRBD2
TGTGCCTGGAGTACTAGCGGGGTTTACAATGAGCAGTTCTTC
CAWSTSGVYNEQFF
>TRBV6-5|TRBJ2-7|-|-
TGTGCCAGCAGTTACGTTGGGCCCGGTGAGCAGTACTTC
CASSYVGPGEQYF
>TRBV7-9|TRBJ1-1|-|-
TGTGCCAGCAGTATCCGGGGTCAGGTTGAAGCTTTCTTT
CASSIRGQVEAFF
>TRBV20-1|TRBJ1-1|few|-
TGCAGTGCCCTGATGGGTTACGAAGCTTTCTTT
CSALMGYEAFF
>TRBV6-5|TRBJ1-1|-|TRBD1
TGTGCCGCGGAGCCCTCTAGACAGGGGAGTGAAGCTTTCTTT
CAAEPSRQGSEAFF
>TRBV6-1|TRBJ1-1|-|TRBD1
TGTGCCAGCAGGGACAGGGTAGGGCCTGAAGCTTTCTTT
CASRDRVGPEAFF
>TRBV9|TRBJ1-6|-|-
TGTGCCAGCAGCCCCCCGGGGAGGGGCTCATATAATTCACCCCTCCACTTT
CASSPPGRGSYNSPLHF
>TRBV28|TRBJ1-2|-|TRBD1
TGTGCCATCCCGAGGGGGACAGGGGGAAGTTATGGCTACACCTTC
CAIPRGTGGSYGYTF
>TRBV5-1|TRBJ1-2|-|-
TGCGCCAGCAGCGTTGGATACGAGTTGCTGGACGGCGGCTACACCTTC
CASSVGYELLDGGYTF
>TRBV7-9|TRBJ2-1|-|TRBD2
TGTGCCAGCAGCTTTAGCGGGGGTGGGTACAATGAGCAGTTCTTC
CASSFSGGGYNEQFF
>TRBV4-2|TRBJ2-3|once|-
TGTGCCAGCAGCCAAGATATTCTGGGACAAACTAGCACAGATACGCAGTATTTT
CASSQDILGQTSTDTQYF